Listed below are T cell receptor beta chains from one sample, sequenced in a study of cytomegalovirus exposure and HLA in healthy donors. The table came from immunoSEQ multiplex PCR; TCRdb's copy has only in-frame clones and leaves some out. This table holds about 73,000 clones, over 70% found once. The specimen sequenced was PBMCs. The receptors were gathered from a man in his 70s in good health and CMV-seronegative. Each CDR3 is given with its conserved first and last residue. A D gene is named only where the DNA matches it firmly. The size field is filled for only some rows; it gives once, few, many or a size class.

v_gene	d_gene	abundance	j_gene	CDR3nt	CDR3aa
TRBV6-4	.	.	TRBJ1-1	TGTGCCAGCAGAAAACAGGGAGCACTCTCTACTGAAGCTTTCTTT	CASRKQGALSTEAFF
TRBV7-9	TRBD1	.	TRBJ1-4	TGTGCCAGCAGCCGGACAGGGGGCTCGGGGGAAAAACTGTTTTTT	CASSRTGGSGEKLFF
TRBV7-9	TRBD2	.	TRBJ2-1	TGTGCCAGCAGCCGTAGTAGTTGGACTAGCGGGGGTCGCTACAATGAGCAGTTCTTC	CASSRSSWTSGGRYNEQFF
TRBV7-9	.	.	TRBJ2-2	TGTGCCAGCAGCCAGCAGGGGGGCGAAACCGGGGAGCTGTTTTTT	CASSQQGGETGELFF
TRBV5-6	.	few	TRBJ2-2	TGTGCCAGCAGGGACAGGAACACCGGGGAGCTGTTTTTT	CASRDRNTGELFF
TRBV6-5	.	.	TRBJ1-6	TGTGCCAGCCGGGACTTCCCCAATTCACCCCTCCACTTT	CASRDFPNSPLHF
TRBV5-4	TRBD2	.	TRBJ2-7	TGTGCCAGCAGCCCGGTCCCTAGCGGGCCCACCTACGAGCAGTACTTC	CASSPVPSGPTYEQYF
TRBV7-2	.	.	TRBJ2-7	TGTGCCAGCAGCTTAGGGTTAGGGGTTTTTCGCGACGAGCAGTACTTC	CASSLGLGVFRDEQYF
TRBV7-9	.	few	TRBJ2-7	TGTGCCAGCAGCCCCTTCCCTCCTGAGGCCCCCTACGAGCAGTACTTC	CASSPFPPEAPYEQYF
TRBV7-2	.	.	TRBJ2-2	TGTGCCAGCAGCTTAGGCAGGGCAGTAACCGGGGAGCTGTTTTTT	CASSLGRAVTGELFF
TRBV4-1	TRBD1	once	TRBJ2-7	TGCGCCAGCAGCCAAGGCTGGGACAGAGAGTACGAGCAGTACTTC	CASSQGWDREYEQYF
TRBV19	TRBD1	.	TRBJ2-1	TGTGCCAGTAGTATAGGGCCGGGACAGGACAATGAGCAGTTCTTC	CASSIGPGQDNEQFF
TRBV6-5	TRBD2	.	TRBJ2-1	TGTGCCAGCAGAACTAGCGGGGGGGGAAATGAGCAGTTCTTC	CASRTSGGGNEQFF
TRBV9	.	once	TRBJ2-6	TGTGCCAGCAGCCCGCGGGACAGCTCTGGGGCCAACGTCCTGACTTTC	CASSPRDSSGANVLTF
TRBV6-4	.	.	TRBJ1-1	TGTGCCAGCAGTGCACAGGGAGACACTGAAGCTTTCTTT	CASSAQGDTEAFF
TRBV7-8	.	.	TRBJ2-1	TGTGCCAGCAGCTACTTGAAGAGGCTCGACAATGAGCAGTTCTTC	CASSYLKRLDNEQFF
TRBV27	TRBD1	.	TRBJ2-3	TGTGCCAGCAGTTTATTGGGGGACAGGAGGCTCGATACGCAGTATTTT	CASSLLGDRRLDTQYF
TRBV5-1	.	once	TRBJ1-6	TGCGCCAGCAGCTTTCAAGGGGGTGATTCACCCCTCCACTTT	CASSFQGGDSPLHF
TRBV30	.	.	TRBJ1-2	TGTGCCTGGAGCCCCGGAGGGGCGCTAAATGGCTACACCTTC	CAWSPGGALNGYTF
TRBV2	TRBD2	.	TRBJ2-7	TGTGCCAGCAGTTCGGGACTAGATAACTACGAGCAGTACTTC	CASSSGLDNYEQYF
TRBV6-1	TRBD1	.	TRBJ2-1	TGTGCCACCAACCCGGCTGGACAGGGGTTCAATGAGCAGTTCTTC	CATNPAGQGFNEQFF
TRBV12-5	.	.	TRBJ2-1	TGTGCTAGTGGTTTGAACCCAGGCCAGAGCTCCTACAATGAGCAGTTCTTC	CASGLNPGQSSYNEQFF
TRBV18	TRBD1	.	TRBJ2-2	TGTGCCAGCTCACCAGAGGACAGGGCGAACACCGGGGAGCTGTTTTTT	CASSPEDRANTGELFF
TRBV19	TRBD1	.	TRBJ2-7	TGTGCCAGTAGTATAGCGACAGGGGCAGCCTACGAGCAGTACTTC	CASSIATGAAYEQYF
TRBV30	.	.	TRBJ1-2	TGTGCCTGGAGTCTCTGGGGGGGGAAATCGGCGGGCTACACCTTC	CAWSLWGGKSAGYTF
TRBV2	.	few	TRBJ1-6	TGTGCCAGCAGTGTTCTTGGGACACCGAATTCACCCCTCCACTTT	CASSVLGTPNSPLHF
TRBV6-1	TRBD1	.	TRBJ1-4	TGTGCCAGCCGGCCGGGACAGGGGAGAGAAAAACTGTTTTTT	CASRPGQGREKLFF
TRBV6-5	TRBD2	many	TRBJ2-2	TGTGCCAGCAGTCTAGCGGGGGGGGCCACCGGGGAGCTGTTTTTT	CASSLAGGATGELFF
TRBV7-2	TRBD1	once	TRBJ2-1	TGTGCCAGCCGGAGGACAGGGGAGTACAATGAGCAGTTCTTC	CASRRTGEYNEQFF
TRBV7-6	.	.	TRBJ2-1	TGTGCCAGCAGCCCCGGCCTAGCGTCACACAATGAGCAGTTCTTC	CASSPGLASHNEQFF
TRBV11-2	TRBD1	.	TRBJ2-3	TGTGCCAGCCGCCTCGGGACAGAGTGGGCAGATACGCAGTATTTT	CASRLGTEWADTQYF
TRBV6-1	.	once	TRBJ2-2	TGTGCCAGCCCCCGGGGGTCGAGGACCGGGGAGCTGTTTTTT	CASPRGSRTGELFF
TRBV5-1	TRBD1	.	TRBJ1-4	TGCGCCAGCAGCTTGGCCGAGACAGGGGGCGGAAAACTGTTTTTT	CASSLAETGGGKLFF
TRBV2	.	.	TRBJ2-1	TGTGCCAGCATGCGCGGGGTATACAATGAGCAGTTCTTC	CASMRGVYNEQFF
TRBV11-2	.	once	TRBJ2-1	TGTGCCAGCACGATAGCCCTTAATGAGCAGTTCTTC	CASTIALNEQFF
TRBV25-1	TRBD1	.	TRBJ2-5	TGTGCCAGCAGAGGGAAATGGACAGGCGGAGAGACCCAGTACTTC	CASRGKWTGGETQYF
TRBV11-2	.	.	TRBJ1-2	TGTGCCAGCAGCCCCCAGACAGGTGGCTACACCTTC	CASSPQTGGYTF
TRBV19	TRBD2	.	TRBJ2-1	TGTGCCAGTAGTTATTCTCTAGCGGGAGCTTACAATGAGCAGTTCTTC	CASSYSLAGAYNEQFF
TRBV4-1	TRBD2	.	TRBJ2-1	TGCGCCAGCAGCCCCCGGGACTACGAGCAGTTCTTC	CASSPRDYEQFF
TRBV9	.	.	TRBJ2-7	TGTGCCAGCAGCGCAGGAACAGCTCCCTACGAGCAGTACTTC	CASSAGTAPYEQYF
TRBV11-2	.	.	TRBJ2-3	TGTGCCAGCAGCTTATGGTTGTCAGGTCGGACAGATACGCAGTATTTT	CASSLWLSGRTDTQYF
TRBV5-4	TRBD2	.	TRBJ2-1	TGTGCCAGCAGCCGCCCGGGACTAGCGGGAGAGAATGAGCAGTTCTTC	CASSRPGLAGENEQFF
TRBV29-1	TRBD1	.	TRBJ1-5	TGCAGCACTGGACAGGGACGTCCTTATAGCAATCAGCCCCAGCATTTT	CSTGQGRPYSNQPQHF
TRBV5-1	.	.	TRBJ1-1	TGCGCCAGCAGCTTACAGGCAACGAACACTGAAGCTTTCTTT	CASSLQATNTEAFF
TRBV5-5	TRBD1	.	TRBJ1-6	TGTGCCAGCAGCCTTTCCGGGACAGTCACCTATAATTCACCCCTCCACTTT	CASSLSGTVTYNSPLHF
TRBV18	TRBD1	few	TRBJ2-1	TGTGCCAGCTCATCGGACAGGGGTAATGAGCAGTTCTTC	CASSSDRGNEQFF
TRBV5-5	.	.	TRBJ2-7	TGTGCCAGCAGCTTCCAGGGGCAGGGCGTCATGTACTTC	CASSFQGQGVMYF
TRBV5-1	.	.	TRBJ2-1	TGCGCCAGCAGCATCCAGGTTAGTTCCCATGAGCAGTTCTTC	CASSIQVSSHEQFF
TRBV4-1	.	.	TRBJ2-2	TGCGCCAGCAGCCAAGTTCTCAGGACAAAGACCGGGGAGCTGTTTTTT	CASSQVLRTKTGELFF
TRBV7-9	.	.	TRBJ1-4	TGTGCCAGCAGCTCGCCCGGGGGGTATGAAAAACTGTTTTTT	CASSSPGGYEKLFF
TRBV6-5	.	.	TRBJ1-6	TGTGCCAGCAGTCGCGGAGAGTCCTATAATTCACCCCTCCACTTT	CASSRGESYNSPLHF
TRBV27	.	.	TRBJ2-6	TGTGCCAGCAGTCCTGACCCGGGTCGCCCTAAAAGGGCCAACGTCCTGACTTTC	CASSPDPGRPKRANVLTF
TRBV7-8	.	.	TRBJ1-1	TGTGCCAGCAGCTTATTCGAGGAGGTTGGCACTGAAGCTTTCTTT	CASSLFEEVGTEAFF
TRBV6-1	TRBD1	.	TRBJ1-1	TGTGCCAGTCGACAGGGGGCGCCCACTGAAGCTTTCTTT	CASRQGAPTEAFF
TRBV19	.	.	TRBJ2-2	TGTGCCACCACCGGGACTTATAGGGGCGGGGAGCTGTTTTTT	CATTGTYRGGELFF
TRBV30	TRBD1	.	TRBJ1-5	TGTGCCTACCGGACAGGAATTTCAGCTAGCAATCAGCCCCAGCATTTT	CAYRTGISASNQPQHF
TRBV5-1	.	.	TRBJ1-3	TGCGCCAGCAGCTTGAGAGGATCTGGAAACACCATATATTTT	CASSLRGSGNTIYF
TRBV5-1	TRBD2	.	TRBJ2-7	TGCGCCAGCGGCCTAGGGACTAGCGGCTACGAGCAGTACTTC	CASGLGTSGYEQYF
TRBV6-6	.	.	TRBJ2-3	TGTGCCAGCACCCCCCCGGGAAGCACAGATACGCAGTATTTT	CASTPPGSTDTQYF
TRBV5-8	.	few	TRBJ1-6	TGTGCCAGCAGCTTGGGGTGGAGTAATTCACCCCTCCACTTT	CASSLGWSNSPLHF